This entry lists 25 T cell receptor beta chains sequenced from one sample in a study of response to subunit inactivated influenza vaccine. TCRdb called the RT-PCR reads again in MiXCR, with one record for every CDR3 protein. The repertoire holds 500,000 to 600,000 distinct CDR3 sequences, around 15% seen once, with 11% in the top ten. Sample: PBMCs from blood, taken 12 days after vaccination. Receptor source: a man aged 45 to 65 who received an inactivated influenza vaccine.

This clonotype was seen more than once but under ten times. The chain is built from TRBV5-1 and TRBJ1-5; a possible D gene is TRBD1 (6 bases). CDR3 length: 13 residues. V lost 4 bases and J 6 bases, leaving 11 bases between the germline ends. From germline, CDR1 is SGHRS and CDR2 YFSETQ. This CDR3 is CASSPTGIQPQHF. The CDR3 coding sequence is TGCGCCAGCAGCCCGACAGGTATTCAGCCCCAGCATTTT.

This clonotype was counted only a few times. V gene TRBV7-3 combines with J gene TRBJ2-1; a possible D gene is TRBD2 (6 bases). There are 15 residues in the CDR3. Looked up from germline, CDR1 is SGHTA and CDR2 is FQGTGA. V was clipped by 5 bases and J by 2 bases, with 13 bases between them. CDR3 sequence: CASSLRASAYNEQFF. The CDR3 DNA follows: TGTGCCAGCAGCCTCAGGGCTAGCGCCTACAATGAGCAGTTCTTC.

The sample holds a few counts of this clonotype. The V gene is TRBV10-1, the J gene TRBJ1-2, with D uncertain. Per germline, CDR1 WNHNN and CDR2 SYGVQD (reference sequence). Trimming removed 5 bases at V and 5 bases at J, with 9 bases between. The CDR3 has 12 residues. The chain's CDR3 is CASSSGEYGYTF. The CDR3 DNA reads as TGCGCCAGCAGTAGTGGGGAGTATGGCTACACCTTC.

This chain's CDR3 is CASSEIQGLTGELFF. In DNA, the CDR3 is TGTGCCAGCAGTGAAATACAGGGCTTGACCGGGGAGCTGTTTTTT. The V gene is TRBV2, the J gene TRBJ2-2, with a tentative D call TRBD1 (6 bases). Trimming removed 2 bases from V and 5 bases from J, with 12 bases in between. The germline V gene has CDR1 SNHLY and CDR2 FYNNEI. The CDR3 length is 15 residues.

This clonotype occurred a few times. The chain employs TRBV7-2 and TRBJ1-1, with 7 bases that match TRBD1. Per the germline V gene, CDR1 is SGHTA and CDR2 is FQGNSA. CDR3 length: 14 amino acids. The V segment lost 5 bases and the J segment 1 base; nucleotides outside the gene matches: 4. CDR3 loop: CASSPWTGNTEAFF. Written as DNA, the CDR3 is TGTGCCAGCAGCCCTTGGACAGGGAACACTGAAGCTTTCTTT.

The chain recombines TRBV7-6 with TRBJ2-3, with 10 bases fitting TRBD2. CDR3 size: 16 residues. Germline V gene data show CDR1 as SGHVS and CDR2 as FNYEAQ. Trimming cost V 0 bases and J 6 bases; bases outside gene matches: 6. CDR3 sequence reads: CASSLAGLASLDTQYF. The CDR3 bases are TGTGCCAGCAGCTTAGCGGGACTAGCGAGTTTGGATACGCAGTATTTT.

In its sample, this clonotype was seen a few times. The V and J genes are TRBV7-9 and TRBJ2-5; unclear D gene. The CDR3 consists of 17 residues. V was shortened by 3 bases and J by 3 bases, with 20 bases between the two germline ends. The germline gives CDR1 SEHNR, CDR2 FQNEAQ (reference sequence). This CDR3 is CASSLQGRTKLKETQYF. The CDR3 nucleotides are TGTGCCAGCAGCTTGCAAGGCAGGACGAAGCTAAAAGAGACCCAGTACTTC.

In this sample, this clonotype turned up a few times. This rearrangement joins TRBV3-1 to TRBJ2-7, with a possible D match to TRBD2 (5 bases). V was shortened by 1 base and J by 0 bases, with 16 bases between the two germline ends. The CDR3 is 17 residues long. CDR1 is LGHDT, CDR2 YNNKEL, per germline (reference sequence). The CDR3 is CASSQGGGGPSSYEQYF. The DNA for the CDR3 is TGTGCCAGCAGCCAAGGAGGAGGTGGGCCCAGCTCCTACGAGCAGTACTTC.

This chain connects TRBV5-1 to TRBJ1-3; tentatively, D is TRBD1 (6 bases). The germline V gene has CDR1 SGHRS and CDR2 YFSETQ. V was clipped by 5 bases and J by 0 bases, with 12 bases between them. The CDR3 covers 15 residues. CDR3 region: CASSSGANSGNTIYF. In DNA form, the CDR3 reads TGCGCCAGCAGTTCAGGGGCTAACTCTGGAAACACCATATATTTT.

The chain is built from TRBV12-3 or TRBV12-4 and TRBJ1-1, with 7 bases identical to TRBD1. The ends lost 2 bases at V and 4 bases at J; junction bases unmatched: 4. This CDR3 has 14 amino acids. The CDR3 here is CASSLKTGRTEAFF. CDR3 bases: TGTGCCAGCAGTTTAAAGACAGGGCGCACTGAAGCTTTCTTT.

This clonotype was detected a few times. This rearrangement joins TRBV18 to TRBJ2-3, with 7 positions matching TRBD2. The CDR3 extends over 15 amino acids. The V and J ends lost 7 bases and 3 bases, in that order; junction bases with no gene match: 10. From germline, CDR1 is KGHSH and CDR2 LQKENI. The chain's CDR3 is CASCGTTLLTDTQYF. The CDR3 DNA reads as TGTGCCAGCTGCGGGACTACACTCCTGACAGATACGCAGTATTTT.

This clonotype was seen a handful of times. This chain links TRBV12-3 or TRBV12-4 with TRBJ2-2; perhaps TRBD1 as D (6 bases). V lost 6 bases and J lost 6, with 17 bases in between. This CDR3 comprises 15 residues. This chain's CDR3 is CASRGQGWNSGELFF. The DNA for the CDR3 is TGTGCCAGCAGGGGCCAGGGGTGGAATTCCGGGGAGCTGTTTTTT.

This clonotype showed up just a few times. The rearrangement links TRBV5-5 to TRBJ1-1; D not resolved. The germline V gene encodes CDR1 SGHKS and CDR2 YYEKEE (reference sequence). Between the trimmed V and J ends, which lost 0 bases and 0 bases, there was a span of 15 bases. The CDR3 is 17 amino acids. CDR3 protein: CASSLGARVDLNTEAFF. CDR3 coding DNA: TGTGCCAGCAGCTTGGGGGCCCGGGTAGATTTGAACACTGAAGCTTTCTTT. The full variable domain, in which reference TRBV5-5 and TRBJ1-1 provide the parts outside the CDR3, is DAGVTQSPTHLIKTRGQQVTLRCSPISGHKSVSWYQQVLGQGPQFIFQYYEKEERGRGNFPDRFSARQFPNYSSELNVNALLLGDSALYLCASSLGARVDLNTEAFFGQGTRLTVV.

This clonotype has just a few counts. The CDR3 nucleotides read TGCGCCAGCAGCTCTCCAGGGGGCGGCTATGGCTACACCTTC. Amino acids: CASSSPGGGYGYTF. The chain is built from TRBV5-1 and TRBJ1-2, with 8 bases that match TRBD1. CDR3 size: 14 residues. V lost 3 bases, J lost 4 bases, and 5 bases stayed unmatched. Looked up from germline, CDR1 is SGHRS and CDR2 is YFSETQ.

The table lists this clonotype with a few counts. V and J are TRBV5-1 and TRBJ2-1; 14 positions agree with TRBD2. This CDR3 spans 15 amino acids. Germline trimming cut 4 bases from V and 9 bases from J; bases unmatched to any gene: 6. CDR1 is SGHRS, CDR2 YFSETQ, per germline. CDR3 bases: TGCGCCAGCAGCCCGGGACTAGCGGGGGCGGCTGAGCAGTTCTTC. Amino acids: CASSPGLAGAAEQFF.

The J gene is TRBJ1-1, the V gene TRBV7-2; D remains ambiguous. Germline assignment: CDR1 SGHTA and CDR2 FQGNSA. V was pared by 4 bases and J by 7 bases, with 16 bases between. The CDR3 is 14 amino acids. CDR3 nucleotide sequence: TGTGCCAGCAGCTCCGCCACGTCCAGGTTTGAAGCTTTCTTT. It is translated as CASSSATSRFEAFF.

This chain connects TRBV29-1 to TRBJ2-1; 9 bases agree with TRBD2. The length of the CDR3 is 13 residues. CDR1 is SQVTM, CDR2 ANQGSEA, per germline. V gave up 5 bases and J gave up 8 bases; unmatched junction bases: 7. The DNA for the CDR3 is TGCAGCGTTCGGCCTAGCGGGATTTATGAGCAGTTCTTC. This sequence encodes CSVRPSGIYEQFF.

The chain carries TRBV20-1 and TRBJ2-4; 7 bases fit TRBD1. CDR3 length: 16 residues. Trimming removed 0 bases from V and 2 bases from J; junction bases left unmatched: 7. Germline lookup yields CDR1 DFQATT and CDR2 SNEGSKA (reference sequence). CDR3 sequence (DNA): TGCAGTGCTAGAGATGTCGGCAGGGGGACCAAAAACATTCAGTACTTC. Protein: CSARDVGRGTKNIQYF.

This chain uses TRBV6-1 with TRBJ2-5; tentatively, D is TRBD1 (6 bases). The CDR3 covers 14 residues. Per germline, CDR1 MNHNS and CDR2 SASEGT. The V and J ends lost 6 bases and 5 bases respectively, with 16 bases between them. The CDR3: CASSPRTAWETQYF. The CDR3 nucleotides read TGTGCCAGCAGCCCTCGGACAGCCTGGGAGACCCAGTACTTC.

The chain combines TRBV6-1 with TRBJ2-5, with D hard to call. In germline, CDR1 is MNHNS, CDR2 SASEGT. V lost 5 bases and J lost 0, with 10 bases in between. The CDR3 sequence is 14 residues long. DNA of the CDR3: TGTGCCAGCAGTCAACACCCAAACCAAGAGACCCAGTACTTC. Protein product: CASSQHPNQETQYF.

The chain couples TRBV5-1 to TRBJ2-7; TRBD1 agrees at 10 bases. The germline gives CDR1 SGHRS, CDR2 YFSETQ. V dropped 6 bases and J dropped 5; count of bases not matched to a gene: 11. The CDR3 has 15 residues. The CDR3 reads CASKRLGQGFDEQYF. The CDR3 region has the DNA TGCGCCAGCAAGAGGTTGGGACAGGGGTTCGACGAGCAGTACTTC.

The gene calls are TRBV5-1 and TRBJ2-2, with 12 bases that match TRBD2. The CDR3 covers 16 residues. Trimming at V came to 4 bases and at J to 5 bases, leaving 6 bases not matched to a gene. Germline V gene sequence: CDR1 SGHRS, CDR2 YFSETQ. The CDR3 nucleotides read TGCGCCAGCAGCCGGCGACTAGCGGGAGATACCGGGGAGCTGTTTTTT. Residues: CASSRRLAGDTGELFF. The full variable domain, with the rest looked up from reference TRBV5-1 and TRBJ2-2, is KAGVTQTPRYLIKTRGQQVTLSCSPISGHRSVSWYQQTPGQGLQFLFEYFSETQRNKGNFPGRFSGRQFSNSRSEMNVSTLELGDSALYLCASSRRLAGDTGELFFGEGSRLTVL.

The CDR3 coding sequence is TGTGCCAGCAGGCAGACAGCCGCCGAGCAGTACTTC. Translation gives CASRQTAAEQYF. This chain links TRBV28 with TRBJ2-7; TRBD1 is a possible D gene (5 bases). The CDR3 has 12 residues. The V gene lost 6 bases and the J gene lost 6 bases, with 12 bases spanning the gap. Germline values: CDR1 MDHEN, CDR2 SYDVKM.

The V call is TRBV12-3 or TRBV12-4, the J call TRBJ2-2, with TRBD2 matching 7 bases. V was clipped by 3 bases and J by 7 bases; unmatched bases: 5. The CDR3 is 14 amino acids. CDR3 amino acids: CASSLGQRGGELFF. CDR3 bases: TGTGCCAGCAGTTTGGGCCAGCGGGGCGGGGAGCTGTTTTTT.

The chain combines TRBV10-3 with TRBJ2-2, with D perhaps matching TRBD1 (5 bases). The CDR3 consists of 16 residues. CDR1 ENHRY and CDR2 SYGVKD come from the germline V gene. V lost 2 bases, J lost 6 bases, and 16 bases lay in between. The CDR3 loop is CAISEEVRVEPGELFF. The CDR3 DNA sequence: TGTGCCATCAGTGAGGAGGTCAGGGTCGAACCCGGGGAGCTGTTTTTT.